This TCR beta chain was recovered during a study of tumor-infiltrating lymphocytes in primary liver carcinoma. Background on the study: Surgical resection served as treatment for the primary liver carcinoma of these patients. The study reported T1-T3 N0M0 tumors spanning 4.2 to 10 cm. Patients of both sexes were 30 to 69 years old.

Concerning this clonotype: The junction departs from germline at one end; a sequencing error may be responsible.

A constant-region primer served to make TCR beta cDNA from roughly 480 ng total RNA. Slightly modified ARM-PCR with three nested multiplex PCR rounds yielded TCR beta libraries. Both of the initial two PCR rounds ran for approximately 11 cycles and employed TRBV1-TRBV30 forward primers alongside a C-beta reverse primer. Each CDR3 protein gets one entry after TCRdb re-called the multiplex PCR reads with MiXCR. The data hold fewer than 400,000 distinct CDR3 sequences, with about 50% observed a single time. The study extracted blood RNA from unsorted whole blood and also extracted germline DNA. This CDR3 spans 13 amino acids.

This chain links TRBV12-3 or TRBV12-4 with TRBJ2-7; D is unresolved. This TCR was sampled from a woman aged 30 to 39 with primary liver carcinoma and hepatitis B virus infection. The sequenced sample was peripheral blood. The DNA of the CDR3 is TGTACCAGCAGTTTAATCAGTTCCTACGAGCAGTACTTC. Translation: CTSSLISSYEQYF.